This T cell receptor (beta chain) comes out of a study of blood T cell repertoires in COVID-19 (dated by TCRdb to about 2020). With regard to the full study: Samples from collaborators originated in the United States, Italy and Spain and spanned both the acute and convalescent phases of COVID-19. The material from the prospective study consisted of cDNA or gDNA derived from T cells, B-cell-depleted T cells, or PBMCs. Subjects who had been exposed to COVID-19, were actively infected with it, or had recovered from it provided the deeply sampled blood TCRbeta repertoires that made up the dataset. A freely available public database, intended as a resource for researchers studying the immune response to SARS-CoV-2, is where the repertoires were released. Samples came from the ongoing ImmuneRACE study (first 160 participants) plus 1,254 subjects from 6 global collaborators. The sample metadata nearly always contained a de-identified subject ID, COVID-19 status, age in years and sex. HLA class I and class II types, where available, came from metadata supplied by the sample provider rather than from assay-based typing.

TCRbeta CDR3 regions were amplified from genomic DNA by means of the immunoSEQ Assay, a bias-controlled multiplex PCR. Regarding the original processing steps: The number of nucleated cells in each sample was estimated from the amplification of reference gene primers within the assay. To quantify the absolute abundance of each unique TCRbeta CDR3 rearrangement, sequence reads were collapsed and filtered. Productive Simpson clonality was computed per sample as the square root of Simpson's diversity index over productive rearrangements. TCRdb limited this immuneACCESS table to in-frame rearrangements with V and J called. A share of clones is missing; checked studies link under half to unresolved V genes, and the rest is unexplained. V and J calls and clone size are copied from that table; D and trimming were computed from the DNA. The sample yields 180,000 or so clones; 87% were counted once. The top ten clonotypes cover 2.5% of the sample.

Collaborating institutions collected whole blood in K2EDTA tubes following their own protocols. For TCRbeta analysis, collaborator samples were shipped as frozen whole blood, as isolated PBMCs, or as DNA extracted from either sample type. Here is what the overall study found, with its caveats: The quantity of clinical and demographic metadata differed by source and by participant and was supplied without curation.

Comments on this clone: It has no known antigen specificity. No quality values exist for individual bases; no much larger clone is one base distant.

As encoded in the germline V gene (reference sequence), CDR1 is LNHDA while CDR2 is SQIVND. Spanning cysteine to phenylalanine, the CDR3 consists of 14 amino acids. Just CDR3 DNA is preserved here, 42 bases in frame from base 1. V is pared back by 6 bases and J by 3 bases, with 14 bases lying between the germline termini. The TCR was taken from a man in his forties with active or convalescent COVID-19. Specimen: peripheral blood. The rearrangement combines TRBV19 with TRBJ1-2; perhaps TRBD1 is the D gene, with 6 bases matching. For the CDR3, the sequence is CASRIEDSHYGYTF. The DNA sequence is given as TGTGCCAGTAGAATTGAGGACAGTCACTATGGCTACACCTTC.